This TCR beta chain was identified during a study of T-cell memory formation after mild COVID-19 (dated by TCRdb to about 2021). Background on the whole study: Most TCR sequence clusters were specific to one of the two donors. In a couple of donors, T-cell clones that expanded and contracted after mild COVID-19 were tracked by sequencing TCRalpha and TCRbeta repertoires over time. The cohort comprised two young, previously healthy adult volunteers, one female and one male. The research as a whole found: Contracting CD4+ clones were located mainly in the CM and EM memory subsets, whereas CD8+ clones were found to be enriched in EMRA. The second-wave clones that peaked on day 37 were not confirmed to be SARS-CoV-2 specific. Clones contracting from day 15 to 85 had balanced CD4/CD8 phenotypes, while a second wave expanding from day 15 to 37 was biased towards CD4+. The study included only two mild cases, and larger cohorts that include severe cases with pre-infection samples were judged to be necessary. Some responding clones were detected in pre-infection memory, which suggested that pre-existing cross-reactive memory T cells had joined the SARS-CoV-2 response.

The CDR3 measures 14 amino acids from cysteine to phenylalanine. CDR3 DNA only is kept here, 42 bases in frame from base 1. A distance of 11 bases separates the germline ends of V and J, which lose 2 bases and 8 bases respectively. CDR1 and CDR2, per the germline V gene, are SGHRS and YFSETQ. TCRdb shows the sequencer as Illumina NovaSeq 6000. Using 5'RACE with constant-segment primers, TCRalpha and TCRbeta cDNA libraries were constructed, with sample barcodes and unique molecular identifiers added in the process. RNA was extracted from every sample with Trizol reagent. Amplification of the libraries took two PCR steps, and the second step added a second sample barcode plus Illumina TruSeq adapters. Libraries were sequenced on an Illumina NovaSeq with 2 x 150 bp paired-end reads. On the authors' methods: Reads were demultiplexed and collapsed into UMI-guided consensus sequences with migec v1.2.7. Using mixcr v2.1.11, UMI consensuses were aligned to TRA and TRB V and J templates and then assembled into clonotypes. Clonotypes were classified as expanded or contracted when called significant by both edgeR and NoisET, with noise models trained on biological replicates. edgeR calls used a false discovery rate-adjusted p below 0.01 and a log2 fold-change threshold of 1. As an exploratory analysis of dynamics, max-normalized trajectories of the 1000 most abundant clonotypes were examined by PCA with hierarchical clustering. Separately sequenced CD4+ and CD8+ repertoires were used to assign a CD4 or CD8 phenotype to each responding clone. Clones were called with MiXCR by TCRdb after fastp trimmed the public reads at Q25, and only in-frame beta chains were retained. A single entry per CDR3 protein holds the most common genes and DNA from its merged rows. The authors' filters were not applied to this entry. Here the sample has over 150,000 distinct CDR3 sequences; about 21% occur a single time. In total, the top ten clones hold 23% of the sample.

PBMCs were isolated by Ficoll-Paque density gradient centrifugation. This clonotype was picked up many times. Its antigen target is currently unknown. Base qualities are not at hand, and no much larger clone is one base apart. This TCR derives from an adult woman who had mild COVID-19 (a few samples of this study predate the infection). The sample titles of this study are shuffled in the database, so cell type and time point are left out; the donor was told from shared clones. The sample comprised PBMCs or a T cell subset sorted from them (not recorded which). This sequence uses TRBV5-1 and TRBJ1-6; no D gene call is confident. The bases read TGCGCCAGCAGCTTTTTTGGATCGGATTCACCCCTCCACTTT. This translates into CASSFFGSDSPLHF.